This T cell receptor (beta chain) was found in a study of T cells in pancreatic ductal adenocarcinoma. The study, taken as a whole, reports: Compared with tumor, blood showed more total productive templates and roughly 8-fold more clonotypes. Mean clonality was approximately 0.1 in tumors and 0.065 to 0.075 in blood, not significantly different. Enrichment of CD45RO+ effector over naive T cells in tumors may bias clonality. Results skew toward the minority of patients with early-stage disease.

This CDR3 spans 14 amino acids. From germline, CDR1 is ENHRY and CDR2 SYGVKD. Trimming took off 0 bases at V and 4 bases at J, with 6 bases between the two ends. The selected patients with pancreatic ductal adenocarcinoma had surgery but no neoadjuvant therapy. To note about this clone: Its specificity is unknown.

Produced via immunoSEQ multiplex PCR; TCRdb's table is partial and in-frame only. Of 97,000 or so clones in the sample, about 95% were seen once. The gene calls are TRBV10-3 and TRBJ2-2; D ambiguous. Sequencing was carried out using PBMCs. This TCR was sampled from a human donor with pancreatic ductal adenocarcinoma. Written as DNA, the CDR3 is TGTGCCATCAGTGAGTCACTACCCACCGGGGAGCTGTTTTTT. Protein: CAISESLPTGELFF.